The entry below gives a single TCR beta chain sequence along with its context. This sample was taken from a study of control samples from healthy donors and cancer patients. Measured with immunoSEQ multiplex PCR; TCRdb has only the in-frame clones, and not every one. The sample has around 130,000 clones, 91% seen once. The clonotype was recovered from a man between 18 and 29 years old in good health. Sequencing was performed on blood.

The CDR3 protein is CASTLASGEYGYTF. DNA of the CDR3: TGTGCCAGCACCCTAGCCTCAGGGGAATATGGCTACACCTTC. The chain links TRBV11-2 to TRBJ1-2, with a weak D call TRBD1 (6 bases). Trimming pared 7 bases from V and 5 bases from J, leaving 17 bases between. Looked up from germline, CDR1 is SGHAT and CDR2 is FQNNGV. CDR3 length: 14 residues.